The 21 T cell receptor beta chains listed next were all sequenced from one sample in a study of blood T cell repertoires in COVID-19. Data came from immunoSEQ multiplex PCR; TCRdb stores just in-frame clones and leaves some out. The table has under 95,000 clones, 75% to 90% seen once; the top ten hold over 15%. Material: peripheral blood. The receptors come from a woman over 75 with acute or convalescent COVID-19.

The CDR3 sequence is CASTPEQGMNTEAFF. CDR3 in DNA: TGTGCCAGCACCCCCGAGCAGGGAATGAACACTGAAGCTTTCTTT. The chain carries TRBV2 and TRBJ1-1, with a tentative D call TRBD1 (5 bases). Trimming took off 7 bases at V and 0 bases at J, with 15 bases between the two ends. This CDR3 contains 15 residues. Germline V CDR1 and CDR2: SNHLY, FYNNEI. The full variable domain, completed using reference TRBV2 and TRBJ1-1, is EPEVTQTPSHQVTQMGQEVILRCVPISNHLYFYWYRQILGQKVEFLVSFYNNEISEKSEIFDDQFSVERPDGSNFTLKIRSTKLEDSAMYFCASTPEQGMNTEAFFGQGTRLTVV.

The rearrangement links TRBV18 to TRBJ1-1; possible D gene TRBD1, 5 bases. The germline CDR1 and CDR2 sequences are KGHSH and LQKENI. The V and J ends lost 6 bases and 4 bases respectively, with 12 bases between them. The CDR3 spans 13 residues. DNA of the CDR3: TGTGCCAGCTCCGTAGGGGAAGGCACTGAAGCTTTCTTT. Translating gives CASSVGEGTEAFF.

The CDR3 reads CASSLEGQGGNTIYF. The DNA of the CDR3 is TGCGCCAGCAGCTTGGAGGGGCAGGGTGGAAACACCATATATTTT. The gene calls are TRBV5-1 and TRBJ1-3, with TRBD1 as a possible D gene (5 bases). Germline assignment: CDR1 SGHRS and CDR2 YFSETQ. Trimming cost V 0 bases and J 3 bases, with 10 bases left between them. The CDR3 covers 15 residues.

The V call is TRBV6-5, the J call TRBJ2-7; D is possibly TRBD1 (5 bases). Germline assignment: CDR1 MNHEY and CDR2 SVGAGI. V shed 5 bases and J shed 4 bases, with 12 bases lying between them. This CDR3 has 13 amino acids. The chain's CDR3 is CASSPQDRYEQYF. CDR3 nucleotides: TGTGCCAGCAGTCCACAAGACAGATACGAGCAGTACTTC.

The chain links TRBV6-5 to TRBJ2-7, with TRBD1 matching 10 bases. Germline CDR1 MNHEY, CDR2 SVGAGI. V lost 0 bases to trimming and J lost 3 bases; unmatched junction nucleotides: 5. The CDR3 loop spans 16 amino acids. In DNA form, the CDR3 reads TGTGCCAGCAGTTACTCGAGGGACAGGGGAATCTACGAGCAGTACTTC. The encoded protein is CASSYSRDRGIYEQYF.

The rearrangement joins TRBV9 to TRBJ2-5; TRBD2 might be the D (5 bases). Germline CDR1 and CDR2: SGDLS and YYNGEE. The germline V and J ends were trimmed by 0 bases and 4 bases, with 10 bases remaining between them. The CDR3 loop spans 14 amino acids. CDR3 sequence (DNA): TGTGCCAGCAGCGTAGGGGGTAGCGCAGAGACCCAGTACTTC. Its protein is CASSVGGSAETQYF.

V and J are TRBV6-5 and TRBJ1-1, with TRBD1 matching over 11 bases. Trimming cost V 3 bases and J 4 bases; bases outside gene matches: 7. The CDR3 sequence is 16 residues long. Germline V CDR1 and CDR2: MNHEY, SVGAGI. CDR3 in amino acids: CASSYSGQGASTEAFF. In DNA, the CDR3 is TGTGCCAGCAGTTATTCAGGACAGGGGGCGAGCACTGAAGCTTTCTTT.

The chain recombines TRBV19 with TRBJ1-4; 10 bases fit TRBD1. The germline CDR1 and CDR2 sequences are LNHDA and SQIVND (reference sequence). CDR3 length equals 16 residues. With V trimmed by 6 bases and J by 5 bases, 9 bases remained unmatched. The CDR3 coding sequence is TGTGCCAGTAGGGATCGACAGGGGGCACAGAATGAAAAACTGTTTTTT. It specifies CASRDRQGAQNEKLFF.

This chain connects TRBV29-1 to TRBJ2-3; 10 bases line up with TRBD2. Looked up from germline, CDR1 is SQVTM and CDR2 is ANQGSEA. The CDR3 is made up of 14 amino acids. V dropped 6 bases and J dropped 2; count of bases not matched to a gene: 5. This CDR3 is CSVTSGAVTDTQYF. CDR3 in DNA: TGCAGCGTCACTAGCGGGGCTGTCACAGATACGCAGTATTTT.

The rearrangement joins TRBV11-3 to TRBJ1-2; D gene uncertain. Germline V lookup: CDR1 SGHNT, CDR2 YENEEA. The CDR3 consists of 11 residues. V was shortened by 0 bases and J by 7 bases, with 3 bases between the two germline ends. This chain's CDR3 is CASSLDGGYTF. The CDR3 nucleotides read TGTGCCAGCAGCTTAGACGGTGGCTACACCTTC. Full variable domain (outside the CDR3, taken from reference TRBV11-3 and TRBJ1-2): EAGVVQSPRYKIIEKKQPVAFWCNPISGHNTLYWYLQNLGQGPELLIRYENEEAVDDSQLPKDRFSAERLKGVDSTLKIQPAELGDSAVYLCASSLDGGYTFGSGTRLTVV.

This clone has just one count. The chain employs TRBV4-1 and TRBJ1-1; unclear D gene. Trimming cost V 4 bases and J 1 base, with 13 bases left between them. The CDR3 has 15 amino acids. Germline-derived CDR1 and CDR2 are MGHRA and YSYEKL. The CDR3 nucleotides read TGCGCCAGCAGCCGCCAGACCTCGGGGAACACTGAAGCTTTCTTT. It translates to CASSRQTSGNTEAFF.

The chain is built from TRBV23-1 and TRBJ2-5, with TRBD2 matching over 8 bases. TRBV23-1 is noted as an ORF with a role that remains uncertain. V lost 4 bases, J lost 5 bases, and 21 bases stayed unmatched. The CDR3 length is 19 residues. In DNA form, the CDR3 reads TGCGCCAGCAGTCCCCCGATTAGCGGGGTCACCCCTAGGCGGGAGACCCAGTACTTC. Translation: CASSPPISGVTPRRETQYF.

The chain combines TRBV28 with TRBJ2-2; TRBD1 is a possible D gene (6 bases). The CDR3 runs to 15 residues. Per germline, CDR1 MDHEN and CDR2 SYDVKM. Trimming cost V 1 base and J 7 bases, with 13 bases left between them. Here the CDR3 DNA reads TGTGCCAGCAGTTTATACCCTGTAGGGGGCGGGGAGCTGTTTTTT. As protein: CASSLYPVGGGELFF.

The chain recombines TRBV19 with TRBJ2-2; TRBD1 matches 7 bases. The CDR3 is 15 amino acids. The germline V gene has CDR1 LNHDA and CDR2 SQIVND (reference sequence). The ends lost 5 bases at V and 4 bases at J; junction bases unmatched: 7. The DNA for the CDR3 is TGTGCCAGTAGTGGGGGACAGTGGGGCACCGGGGAGCTGTTTTTT. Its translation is CASSGGQWGTGELFF.

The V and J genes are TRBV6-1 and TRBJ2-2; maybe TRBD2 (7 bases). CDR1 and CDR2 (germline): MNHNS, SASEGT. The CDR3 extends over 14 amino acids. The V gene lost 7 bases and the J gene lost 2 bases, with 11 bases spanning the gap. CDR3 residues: CASKGGANTGELFF. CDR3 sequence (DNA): TGTGCCAGCAAGGGGGGGGCAAACACCGGGGAGCTGTTTTTT.

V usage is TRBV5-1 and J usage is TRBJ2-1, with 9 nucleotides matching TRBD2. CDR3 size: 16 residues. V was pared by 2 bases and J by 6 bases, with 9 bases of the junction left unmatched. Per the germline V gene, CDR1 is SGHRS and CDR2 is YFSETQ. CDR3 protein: CASSFETAGGPNEQFF. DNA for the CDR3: TGCGCCAGCAGCTTCGAAACTGCGGGGGGGCCCAATGAGCAGTTCTTC. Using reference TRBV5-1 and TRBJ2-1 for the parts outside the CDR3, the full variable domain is KAGVTQTPRYLIKTRGQQVTLSCSPISGHRSVSWYQQTPGQGLQFLFEYFSETQRNKGNFPGRFSGRQFSNSRSEMNVSTLELGDSALYLCASSFETAGGPNEQFFGPGTRLTVL.

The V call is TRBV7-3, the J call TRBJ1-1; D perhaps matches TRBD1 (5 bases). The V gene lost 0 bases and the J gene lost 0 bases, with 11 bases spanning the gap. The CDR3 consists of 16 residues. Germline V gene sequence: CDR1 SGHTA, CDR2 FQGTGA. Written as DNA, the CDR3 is TGTGCCAGCAGCTTAACGGGGGGGTTATTGAACACTGAAGCTTTCTTT. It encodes CASSLTGGLLNTEAFF. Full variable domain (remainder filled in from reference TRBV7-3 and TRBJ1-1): GAGVSQTPSNKVTEKGKYVELRCDPISGHTALYWYRQSLGQGPEFLIYFQGTGAADDSGLPNDRFFAVRPEGSVSTLKIQRTERGDSAVYLCASSLTGGLLNTEAFFGQGTRLTVV.

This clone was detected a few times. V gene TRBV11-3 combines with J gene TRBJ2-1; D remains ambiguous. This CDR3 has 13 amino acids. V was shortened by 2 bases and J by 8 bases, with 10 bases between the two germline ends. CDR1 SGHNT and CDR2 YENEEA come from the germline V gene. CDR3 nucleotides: TGTGCCAGCAGCTTAAGGCTTCGGGATGAGCAGTTCTTC. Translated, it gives CASSLRLRDEQFF.

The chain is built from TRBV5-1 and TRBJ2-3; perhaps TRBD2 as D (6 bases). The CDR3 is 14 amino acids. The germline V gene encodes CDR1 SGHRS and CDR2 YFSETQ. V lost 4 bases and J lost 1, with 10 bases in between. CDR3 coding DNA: TGCGCCAGCAGCGCTTTAGCGGGCACAGATACGCAGTATTTT. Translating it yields CASSALAGTDTQYF. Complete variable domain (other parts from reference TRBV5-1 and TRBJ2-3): KAGVTQTPRYLIKTRGQQVTLSCSPISGHRSVSWYQQTPGQGLQFLFEYFSETQRNKGNFPGRFSGRQFSNSRSEMNVSTLELGDSALYLCASSALAGTDTQYFGPGTRLTVL.

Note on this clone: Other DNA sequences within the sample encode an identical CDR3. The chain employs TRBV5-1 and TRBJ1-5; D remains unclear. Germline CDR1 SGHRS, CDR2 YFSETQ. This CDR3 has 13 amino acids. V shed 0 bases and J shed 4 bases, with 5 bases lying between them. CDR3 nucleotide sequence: TGCGCCAGCAGCTTGGCCGGGAATCAGCCCCAGCATTTT. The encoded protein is CASSLAGNQPQHF.

This CDR3 is CASSPGQGNEKLFF. For the CDR3, the DNA is TGCGCCAGCAGCCCGGGACAGGGTAATGAAAAACTGTTTTTT. V gene TRBV4-1 combines with J gene TRBJ1-4, with 9 nucleotides matching TRBD1. Germline V gene data show CDR1 as MGHRA and CDR2 as YSYEKL. Losses at the gene ends were 4 bases for V and 4 bases for J; bases not matched to a gene: 1. The CDR3 has 14 amino acids.